This entry concerns a single T cell receptor (beta chain). The data stem from a study of blood T cell repertoires in COVID-19. Study at large: The origin of the acute and convalescent COVID-19 samples was the United States, Italy and Spain.

During active infection, Seattle patients enrolled and were then monitored through disease. Sequencing used immunoSEQ multiplex PCR; TCRdb keeps in-frame clones, though not all of them. There are approximately 110,000 clones in the sample; around 83% occur only once, and less than 3.5% lies in the top ten. The material sequenced was peripheral blood. The clonotype comes from an elderly woman with COVID-19, enrolled during active disease.

CDR3: CASSDLSGGAQGSQYF. DNA for the CDR3: TGCGCCAGCAGTGACTTGTCGGGAGGTGCACAAGGGTCCCAGTACTTC. The V and J genes are TRBV10-2 and TRBJ2-5; 7 bases align to TRBD2. V shed 3 bases and J 9 bases; nucleotides not matched to a gene: 16. The CDR3 has 16 residues. The germline gives CDR1 WSHSY, CDR2 SAAADI.